The next 3 T cell receptor beta chains were all read from a single sample in a study of T cells in Graves' hyperthyroidism and ophthalmopathy (dated by TCRdb to the late 2010s). Preparation of the library involved multiplex PCR. Instrument used: Illumina HiSeq 2000. The TCR beta CDR3 regions were amplified from the RNA transcripts. The TCR CDR3 was subjected to a first round of RT-PCR using the HTBI primer set and the Qiagen OneStep RT-PCR kit. Through fastp at Q25 and MiXCR, TCRdb rebuilt clones from the public reads, retaining in-frame beta chains. A single entry per CDR3 protein holds the most common genes and DNA from its merged rows. In this sample the table shows around 290,000 distinct CDR3 sequences, 10% to 15% of which occur a single time. The ten top clones hold 7.8% of the sample. The sequencing sample was made of blood. The origin of the receptors is a woman between 25 and 40 years old with Graves' hyperthyroidism that later progressed to Graves' ophthalmopathy.

The sample holds a few counts of this clonotype. The chain carries TRBV27 and TRBJ2-5; D gene unclear. The CDR3 runs to 14 residues. The germline CDR1 and CDR2 sequences are MNHEY and SMNVEV (reference sequence). V dropped 1 base and J dropped 3 bases, with 9 bases sitting between them. The CDR3 sequence: CASSLLNDKETQYF. The DNA of the CDR3 is TGTGCCAGCAGTTTATTAAACGACAAAGAGACCCAGTACTTC.

J is TRBJ1-2 and V is TRBV7-9; D is uncertain. V was trimmed by 0 bases and J by 1 base, leaving 9 bases between them. CDR3 length: 15 residues. The germline V gene has CDR1 SEHNR and CDR2 FQNEAQ (reference sequence). CDR3 sequence reads: CASSLAGRNNYGYTF. In nucleotides, the CDR3 is TGTGCCAGCAGCTTAGCAGGTCGGAATAACTATGGCTACACCTTC. Full variable domain (rest looked up from reference TRBV7-9 and TRBJ1-2): DTGVSQNPRHKITKRGQNVTFRCDPISEHNRLYWYRQTLGQGPEFLTYFQNEAQLEKSRLLSDRFSAERPKGSFSTLEIQRTEQGDSAMYLCASSLAGRNNYGYTFGSGTRLTVV.

This clonotype was counted ten times or more. This chain connects TRBV11-2 to TRBJ2-1; D is unclear. V gave up 5 bases and J gave up 9 bases, with 26 bases separating them. The germline gives CDR1 SGHAT, CDR2 FQNNGV. The CDR3 covers 17 residues. This CDR3 reads CASSPTDRFSLKGEQFF. CDR3 bases: TGTGCCAGCAGCCCCACCGACCGGTTCAGCCTAAAGGGTGAGCAGTTCTTC.